A single sample is the source of the 16 T cell receptor beta chains below, sequenced in a study of CD8 T cells in ankylosing spondylitis. MiXCR, run by TCRdb on the 5' RACE reads, gives a single entry per CDR3 protein. Of roughly 160,000 distinct CDR3 sequences listed, around 10% are singletons. Sequencing was carried out using blood, either unsorted or a sorted T cell fraction (not recorded which). Every receptor here comes from a male donor with ankylosing spondylitis or in good health (not recorded which).

There are many counts of this clonotype. The chain is built from TRBV3-1 and TRBJ1-5; 7 bases are shared with TRBD1. The CDR3 loop spans 15 amino acids. Germline-derived CDR1 and CDR2 are LGHDT and YNNKEL (reference sequence). J gave up 5 bases and V 2 bases, and 6 bases lay outside the gene matches. For the CDR3, the DNA is TGTGCCAGCAGCCAAATCGCAGGGGGTGATCAGCCCCAGCATTTT. Encoded protein: CASSQIAGGDQPQHF.

This clonotype showed up just once. V is TRBV20-1 and J is TRBJ2-3; TRBD2 aligns across 9 bases. Trimming cost V 0 bases and J 3 bases; bases outside gene matches: 16. Germline CDR1 and CDR2: DFQATT and SNEGSKA (reference sequence). The CDR3 has 19 amino acids. The CDR3: CSARDPDLSGGTKTDTQYF. The CDR3 bases are TGCAGTGCTAGAGATCCCGATTTGAGCGGGGGGACCAAAACAGATACGCAGTATTTT.

This clonotype was found a few times. J is TRBJ2-1 and V is TRBV20-1, with D tentatively TRBD2 (6 bases). Between the trimmed V and J ends, which lost 6 bases and 3 bases, there was a span of 21 bases. The CDR3 length is 16 residues. Germline CDR1 DFQATT, CDR2 SNEGSKA (reference sequence). The CDR3 sequence is CSAGSRRDLLYNEQFF. The DNA of the CDR3 is TGCAGTGCCGGATCCCGCCGGGACTTACTCTACAATGAGCAGTTCTTC.

This clonotype was observed at least ten times. The chain combines TRBV6-1 with TRBJ2-1, with TRBD2 matching 13 bases. In germline, CDR1 is MNHNS, CDR2 SASEGT. The V and J ends lost 6 bases and 6 bases, in that order; junction bases with no gene match: 17. This CDR3 is 19 amino acids long. CDR3 in amino acids: CASSPLTVLAGGPGNEQFF. Here the CDR3 DNA reads TGTGCCAGCAGCCCACTTACTGTACTAGCGGGAGGGCCGGGCAATGAGCAGTTCTTC.

The chain links TRBV19 to TRBJ1-1; D gene unclear. Trimming removed 6 bases from V and 1 base from J, with 15 bases in between. The CDR3 totals 15 residues. CDR1 and CDR2 (germline): LNHDA, SQIVND (reference sequence). CDR3 amino acids: CASSPGGAENTEAFF. CDR3 coding DNA: TGTGCCAGTAGCCCGGGTGGAGCGGAGAACACTGAAGCTTTCTTT.

This clonotype was recorded at least ten times. The chain joins TRBV27 to TRBJ1-3; possible D gene TRBD1, 6 bases. The CDR3 consists of 16 residues. Germline-derived CDR1 and CDR2 are MNHEY and SMNVEV (reference sequence). The ends were cut back, 6 bases at V and 0 bases at J, with 15 bases in the middle. CDR3 sequence (DNA): TGTGCCAGCAGGAAGGGACACCAAGGCTCTGGAAACACCATATATTTT. The encoded protein is CASRKGHQGSGNTIYF.

J is TRBJ2-2 and V is TRBV5-1; TRBD1 might be the D (6 bases). The V gene's germline CDR1 is SGHRS and CDR2 YFSETQ. The ends were cut back, 1 base at V and 0 bases at J, with 13 bases in the middle. CDR3 length equals 17 residues. The CDR3 reads CASSLQPGATNTGELFF. The CDR3, as DNA: TGCGCCAGCAGCTTGCAGCCAGGGGCGACGAACACCGGGGAGCTGTTTTTT.

This clonotype appeared many times. The chain couples TRBV28 to TRBJ2-7; tentatively, D is TRBD1 (6 bases). The CDR3 consists of 12 residues. The V gene's germline CDR1 is MDHEN and CDR2 SYDVKM. With 5 bases removed from V and 6 bases from J, the gap between germline ends came to 11 bases. CDR3 region: CASSHNRAEQYF. In nucleotides, the CDR3 is TGTGCCAGCAGTCACAACAGGGCCGAGCAGTACTTC.

Ten or more counts support this clonotype. V usage is TRBV5-1 and J usage is TRBJ2-7; TRBD1 or TRBD2 may be the D gene (6 bases each). V lost 4 bases, J lost 0 bases, and 14 bases lay in between. Germline V lookup: CDR1 SGHRS, CDR2 YFSETQ. This CDR3 has 15 amino acids. DNA of the CDR3: TGCGCCAGCAGCAGGGGGGCAGAGAGCTCCTACGAGCAGTACTTC. Translated, it gives CASSRGAESSYEQYF.

CDR3 DNA: TGTGCCAGCAGTTTGAGACAGGGGGCGCGCGATGAGCAGTTCTTC. Its translation: CASSLRQGARDEQFF. This sequence joins TRBV12-3 or TRBV12-4 and TRBJ2-1; 10 nucleotides line up with TRBD1. The trim removed 3 bases at V and 8 bases at J, leaving 7 bases unmatched. The CDR3 covers 15 residues.

This clonotype was found many times. In nucleotides, the CDR3 is TGTGCCAGCAGCGACGGGAGCACAGATACGCAGTATTTT. Its translation: CASSDGSTDTQYF. The J gene is TRBJ2-3, the V gene TRBV6-2 or TRBV6-3; D not resolved. Trimming shortened V by 6 bases and J by 0 bases, and 7 bases separated the two germline ends. The CDR3 spans 13 residues. Germline CDR1 and CDR2: MNHEY and SVGEGT.

The V gene is TRBV6-1, the J gene TRBJ2-7, with D maybe TRBD2 (7 bases). The V end lost 2 bases, the J end lost 3 bases, and 14 bases lay between the germline ends. Looked up from germline, CDR1 is MNHNS and CDR2 is SASEGT. This CDR3 has 15 amino acids. This CDR3 reads CASSEWGGEFYEQYF. DNA of the CDR3: TGTGCCAGCAGTGAATGGGGGGGCGAGTTCTACGAGCAGTACTTC.

This chain connects TRBV7-2 to TRBJ2-1; D not resolved. The germline V gene has CDR1 SGHTA and CDR2 FQGNSA. The ends were cut back, 5 bases at V and 9 bases at J, with 17 bases in the middle. CDR3 length: 14 amino acids. CDR3 in amino acids: CASSPRRSFGEQFF. In DNA, the CDR3 is TGTGCCAGCAGCCCTAGGCGGAGTTTCGGTGAGCAGTTCTTC.

This sequence joins TRBV20-1 and TRBJ2-7; no firm D call. Germline loops: CDR1 DFQATT, CDR2 SNEGSKA (reference sequence). The CDR3 loop spans 12 amino acids. V was pared by 3 bases and J by 5 bases, with 11 bases between. The CDR3 sequence is CSASPDSDEQYF. DNA for the CDR3: TGCAGTGCTAGCCCCGATTCCGACGAGCAGTACTTC.

This clonotype was counted a few times. V gene TRBV5-6 combines with J gene TRBJ2-5; the match to TRBD1 covers 7 bases. Trimming cost V 3 bases and J 1 base; bases outside gene matches: 6. CDR1 is SGHDT, CDR2 YYEEEE, per germline. CDR3 length equals 15 residues. The CDR3 sequence is CASSSRDRFQETQYF. The DNA for the CDR3 is TGTGCCAGCAGCTCCCGGGACAGATTCCAAGAGACCCAGTACTTC. Full variable domain (remainder filled in from reference TRBV5-6 and TRBJ2-5): DAGVTQSPTHLIKTRGQQVTLRCSPKSGHDTVSWYQQALGQGPQFIFQYYEEEERQRGNFPDRFSGHQFPNYSSELNVNALLLGDSALYLCASSSRDRFQETQYFGPGTRLLVL.

CDR3 nucleotides: TGTGCCAGCGGGCAGCTTATGAGCTCCTATAATTCACCCCTCCACTTT. Translation gives CASGQLMSSYNSPLHF. The rearrangement uses TRBV5-4 and TRBJ1-6; no clear D gene. Trimming cost V 7 bases and J 0 bases, with 14 bases left between them. CDR1 is SGHNT and CDR2 is YYREEE in the germline V gene (reference sequence). This CDR3 is 16 amino acids long.